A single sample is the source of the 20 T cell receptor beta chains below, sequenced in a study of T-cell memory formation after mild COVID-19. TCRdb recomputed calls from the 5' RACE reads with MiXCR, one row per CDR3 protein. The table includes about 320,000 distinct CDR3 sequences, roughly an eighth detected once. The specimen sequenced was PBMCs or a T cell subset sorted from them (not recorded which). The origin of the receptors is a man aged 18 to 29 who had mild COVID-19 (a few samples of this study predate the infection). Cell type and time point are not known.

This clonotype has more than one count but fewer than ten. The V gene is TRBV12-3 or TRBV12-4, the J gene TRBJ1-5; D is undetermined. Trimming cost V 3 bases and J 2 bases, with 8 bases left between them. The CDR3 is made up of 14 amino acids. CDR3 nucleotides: TGTGCCAGCAGTTTTCAGAACCGCAATCAGCCCCAGCATTTT. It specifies CASSFQNRNQPQHF.

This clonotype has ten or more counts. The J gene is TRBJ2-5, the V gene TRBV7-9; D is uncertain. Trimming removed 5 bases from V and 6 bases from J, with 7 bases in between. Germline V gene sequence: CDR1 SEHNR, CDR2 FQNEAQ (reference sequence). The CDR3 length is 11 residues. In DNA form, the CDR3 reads TGTGCCAGCAGCCTCGCCAAGACCCAGTACTTC. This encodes CASSLAKTQYF.

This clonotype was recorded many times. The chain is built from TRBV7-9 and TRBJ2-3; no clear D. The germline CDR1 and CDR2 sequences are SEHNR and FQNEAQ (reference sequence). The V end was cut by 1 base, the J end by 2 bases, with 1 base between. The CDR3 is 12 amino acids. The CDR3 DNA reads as TGTGCCAGCAGCTTAGACACAGATACGCAGTATTTT. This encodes CASSLDTDTQYF.

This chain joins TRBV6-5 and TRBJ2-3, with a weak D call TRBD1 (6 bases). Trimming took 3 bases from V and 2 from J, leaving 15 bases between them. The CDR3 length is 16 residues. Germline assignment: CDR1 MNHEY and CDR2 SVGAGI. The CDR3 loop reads CASSYYAGETTDTQYF. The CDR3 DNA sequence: TGTGCCAGCAGTTATTACGCAGGGGAGACCACAGATACGCAGTATTTT.

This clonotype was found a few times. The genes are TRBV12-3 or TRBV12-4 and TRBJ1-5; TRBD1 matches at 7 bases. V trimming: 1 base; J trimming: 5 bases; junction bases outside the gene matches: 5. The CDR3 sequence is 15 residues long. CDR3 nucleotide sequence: TGTGCCAGCAGTTTAGGACAGGGATGGGATCAGCCCCAGCATTTT. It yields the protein CASSLGQGWDQPQHF.

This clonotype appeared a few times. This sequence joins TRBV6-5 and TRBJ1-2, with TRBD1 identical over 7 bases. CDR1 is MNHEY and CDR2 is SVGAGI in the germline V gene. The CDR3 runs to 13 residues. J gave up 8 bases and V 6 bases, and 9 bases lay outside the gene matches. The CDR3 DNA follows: TGTGCCAGCAGCCCGAGACAGGGTTGGGGCTACACCTTC. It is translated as CASSPRQGWGYTF.

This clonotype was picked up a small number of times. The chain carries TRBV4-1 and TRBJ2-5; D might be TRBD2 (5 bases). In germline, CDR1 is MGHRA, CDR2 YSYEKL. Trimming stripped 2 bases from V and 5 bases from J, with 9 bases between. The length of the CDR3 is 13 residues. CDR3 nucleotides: TGCGCCAGCAGCCAAAGTCCGGGGGAGACCCAGTACTTC. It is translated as CASSQSPGETQYF.

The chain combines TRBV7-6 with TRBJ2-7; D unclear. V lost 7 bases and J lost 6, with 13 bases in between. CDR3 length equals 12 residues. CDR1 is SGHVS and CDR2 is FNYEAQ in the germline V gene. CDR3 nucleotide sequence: TGTGCCAGCAACACTCCCCACGGCGAGCAGTACGTC. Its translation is CASNTPHGEQYV.

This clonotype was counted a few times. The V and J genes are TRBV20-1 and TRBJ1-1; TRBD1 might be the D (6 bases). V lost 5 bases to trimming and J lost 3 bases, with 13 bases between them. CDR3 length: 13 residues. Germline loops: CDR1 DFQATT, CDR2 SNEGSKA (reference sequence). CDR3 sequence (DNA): TGCAGTGCTGCCCAGGGGATGGACACTGAAGCTTTCTTT. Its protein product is CSAAQGMDTEAFF.

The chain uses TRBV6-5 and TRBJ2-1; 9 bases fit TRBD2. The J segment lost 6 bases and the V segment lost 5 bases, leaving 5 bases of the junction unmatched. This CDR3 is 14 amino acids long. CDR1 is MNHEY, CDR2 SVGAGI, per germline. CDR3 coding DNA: TGTGCCAGCAGTATCGCGGGGGGGATCAATGAGCAGTTCTTC. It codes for CASSIAGGINEQFF.

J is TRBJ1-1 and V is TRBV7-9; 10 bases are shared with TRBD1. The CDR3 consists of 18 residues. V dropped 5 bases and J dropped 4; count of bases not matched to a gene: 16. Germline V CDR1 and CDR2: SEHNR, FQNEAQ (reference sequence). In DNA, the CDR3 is TGTGCCAGCAGCCTCAAACCCGACAGGGGGCCCCTGAGCACTGAAGCTTTCTTT. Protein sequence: CASSLKPDRGPLSTEAFF.

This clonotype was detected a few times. The CDR3 DNA is TGTGCCAGCAGCGCATCCAGCCGCGAGCAGTACTTC. Its translation: CASSASSREQYF. The chain combines TRBV3-1 with TRBJ2-7; D ambiguous. CDR3 length: 12 residues. V lost 5 bases and J 6 bases, leaving 11 bases between the germline ends. Germline CDR1 LGHDT, CDR2 YNNKEL (reference sequence).

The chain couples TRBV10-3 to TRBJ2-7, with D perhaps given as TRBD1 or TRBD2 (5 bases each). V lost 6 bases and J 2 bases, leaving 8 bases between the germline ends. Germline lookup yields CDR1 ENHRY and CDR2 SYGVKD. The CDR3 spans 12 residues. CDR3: CAIRGETYEQYF. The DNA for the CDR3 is TGTGCCATCAGGGGGGAAACCTACGAGCAGTACTTC.

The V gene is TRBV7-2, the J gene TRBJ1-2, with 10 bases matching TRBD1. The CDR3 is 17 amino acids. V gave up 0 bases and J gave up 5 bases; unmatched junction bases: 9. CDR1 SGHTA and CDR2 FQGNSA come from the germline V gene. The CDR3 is CASSLALGQGDPYGYTF. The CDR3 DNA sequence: TGTGCCAGCAGCTTAGCGCTCGGACAGGGGGATCCGTATGGCTACACCTTC.

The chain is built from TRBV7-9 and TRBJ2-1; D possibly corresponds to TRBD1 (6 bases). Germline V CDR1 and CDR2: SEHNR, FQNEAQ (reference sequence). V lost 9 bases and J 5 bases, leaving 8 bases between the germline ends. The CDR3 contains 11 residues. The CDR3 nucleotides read TGTGCCAGTACAGGGAACAATGAGCAGTTCTTC. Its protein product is CASTGNNEQFF.

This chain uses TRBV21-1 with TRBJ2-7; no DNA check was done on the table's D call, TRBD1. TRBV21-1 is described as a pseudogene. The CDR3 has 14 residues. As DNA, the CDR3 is TGTGCCAGCAGCAAGGGACAGGGGGTCCACGAGCAGTACGTC. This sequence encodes CASSKGQGVHEQYV.

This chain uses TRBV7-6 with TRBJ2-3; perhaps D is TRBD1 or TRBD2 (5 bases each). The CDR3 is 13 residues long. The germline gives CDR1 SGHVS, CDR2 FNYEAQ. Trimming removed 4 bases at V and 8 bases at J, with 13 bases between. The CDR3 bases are TGTGCCAGCAGCTCCCGGGGCCAGCCTACGCAGTATTTT. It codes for CASSSRGQPTQYF.

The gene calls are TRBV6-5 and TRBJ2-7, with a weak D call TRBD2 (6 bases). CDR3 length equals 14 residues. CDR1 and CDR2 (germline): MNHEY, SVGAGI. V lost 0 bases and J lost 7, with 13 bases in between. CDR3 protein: CASSYSWGGGEQYF. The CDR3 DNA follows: TGTGCCAGCAGTTACTCGTGGGGCGGAGGGGAGCAGTACTTC.

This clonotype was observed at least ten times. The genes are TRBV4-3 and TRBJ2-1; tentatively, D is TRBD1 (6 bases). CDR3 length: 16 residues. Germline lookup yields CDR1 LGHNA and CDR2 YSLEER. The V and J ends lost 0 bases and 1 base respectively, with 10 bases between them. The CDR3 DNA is TGCGCCAGCAGCCAAGAGGGACATACGTCCTACAATGAGCAGTTCTTC. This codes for CASSQEGHTSYNEQFF.

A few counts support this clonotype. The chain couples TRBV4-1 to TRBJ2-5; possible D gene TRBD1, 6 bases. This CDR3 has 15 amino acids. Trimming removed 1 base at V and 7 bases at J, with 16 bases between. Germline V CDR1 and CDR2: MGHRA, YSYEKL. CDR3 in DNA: TGCGCCAGCAGCCAAGTGGGGGCGGCAAGAGTGACCCAGTACTTC. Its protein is CASSQVGAARVTQYF.